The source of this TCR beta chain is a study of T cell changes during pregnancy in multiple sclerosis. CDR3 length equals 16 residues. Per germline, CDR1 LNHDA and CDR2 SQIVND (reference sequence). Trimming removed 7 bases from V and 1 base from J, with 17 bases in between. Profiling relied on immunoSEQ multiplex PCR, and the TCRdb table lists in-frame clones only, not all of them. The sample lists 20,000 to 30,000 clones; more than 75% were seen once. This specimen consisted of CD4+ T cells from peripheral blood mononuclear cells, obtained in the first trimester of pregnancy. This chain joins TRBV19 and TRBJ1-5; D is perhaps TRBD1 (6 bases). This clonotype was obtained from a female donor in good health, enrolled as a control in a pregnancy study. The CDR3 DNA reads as TGTGCCAGTACCTTCGGGGGGCCGGGGAGCAATCAGCCCCAGCATTTT. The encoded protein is CASTFGGPGSNQPQHF.